This T cell receptor beta chain derives from a study of beta chain features in type 1 diabetes. Only a few counts were recorded for this clone. Other DNA sequences within the sample encode an identical CDR3. Expressed TCRB transcripts were sequenced because the entire RNA isolate underwent reverse transcription. Sequencing was performed with immunoSEQ multiplex PCR; in TCRdb, only in-frame clones are kept and a portion is missing. The sample gives about 370,000 clones, less than 15% of which show up once; approximately 0.02% is in the top ten. This CDR3 has 16 residues. Germline V gene data show CDR1 as MNHEY and CDR2 as SVGAGI. V lost 4 bases to trimming and J lost 3 bases; unmatched junction nucleotides: 8.

The sequence derives from a woman younger than 30 in good health. Specimen: naive CD4+ T cells from blood. This chain joins TRBV6-5 and TRBJ2-3; 9 bases fit TRBD2. The CDR3 nucleotides are TGTGCCAGCAGTTCGTTAGCGGGAGTAAGGACAGATACGCAGTATTTT. Protein: CASSSLAGVRTDTQYF.